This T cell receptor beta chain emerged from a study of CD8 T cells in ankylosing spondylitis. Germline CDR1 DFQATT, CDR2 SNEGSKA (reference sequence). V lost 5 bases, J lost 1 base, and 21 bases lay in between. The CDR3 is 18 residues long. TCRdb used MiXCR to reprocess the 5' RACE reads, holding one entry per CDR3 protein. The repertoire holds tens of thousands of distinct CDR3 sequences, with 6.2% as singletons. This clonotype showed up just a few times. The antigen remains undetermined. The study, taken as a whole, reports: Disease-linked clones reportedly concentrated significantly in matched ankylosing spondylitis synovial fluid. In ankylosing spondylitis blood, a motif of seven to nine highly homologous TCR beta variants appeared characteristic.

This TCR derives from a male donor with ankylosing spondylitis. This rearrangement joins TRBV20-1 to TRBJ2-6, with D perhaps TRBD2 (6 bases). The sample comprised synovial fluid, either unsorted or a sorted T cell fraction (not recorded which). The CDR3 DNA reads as TGCAGTGCTTTGTCGGAGGGACGGTGGGGGTCTGGGGCCAACGTCCTGACTTTC. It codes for CSALSEGRWGSGANVLTF.